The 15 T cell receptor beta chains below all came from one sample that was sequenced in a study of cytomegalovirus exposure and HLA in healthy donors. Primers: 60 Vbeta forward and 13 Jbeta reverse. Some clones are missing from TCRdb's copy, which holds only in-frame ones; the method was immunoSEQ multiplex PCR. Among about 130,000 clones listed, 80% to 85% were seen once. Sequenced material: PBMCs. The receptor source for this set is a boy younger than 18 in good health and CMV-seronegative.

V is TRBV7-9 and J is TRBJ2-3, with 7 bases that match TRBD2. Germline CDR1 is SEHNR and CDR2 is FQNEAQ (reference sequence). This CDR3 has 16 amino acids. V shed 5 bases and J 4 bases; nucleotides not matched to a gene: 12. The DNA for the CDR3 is TGTGCCAGCAGCAAAGCGAGAGGGGCGGGAGCAGATACGCAGTATTTT. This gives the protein CASSKARGAGADTQYF.

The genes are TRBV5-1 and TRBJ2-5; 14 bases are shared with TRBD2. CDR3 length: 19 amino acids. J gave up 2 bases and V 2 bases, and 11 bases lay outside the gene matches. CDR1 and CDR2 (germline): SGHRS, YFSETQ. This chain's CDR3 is CASSFWTSGRNEIQETQYF. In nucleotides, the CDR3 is TGCGCCAGCAGCTTCTGGACTAGCGGGAGGAACGAGATTCAAGAGACCCAGTACTTC.

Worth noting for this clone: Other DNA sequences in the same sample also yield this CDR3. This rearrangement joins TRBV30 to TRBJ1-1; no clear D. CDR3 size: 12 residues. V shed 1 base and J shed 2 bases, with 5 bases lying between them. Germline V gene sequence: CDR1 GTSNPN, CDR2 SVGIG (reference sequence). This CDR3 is CAWSAGNTEAFF. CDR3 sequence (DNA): TGTGCCTGGAGTGCAGGAAACACTGAAGCTTTCTTT.

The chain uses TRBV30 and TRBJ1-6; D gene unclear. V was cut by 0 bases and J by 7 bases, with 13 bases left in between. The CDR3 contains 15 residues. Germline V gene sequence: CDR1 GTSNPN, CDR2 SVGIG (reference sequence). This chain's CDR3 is CAWSVPQFGNSPLHF. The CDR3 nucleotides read TGTGCCTGGAGTGTACCGCAGTTCGGGAATTCACCCCTCCACTTT.

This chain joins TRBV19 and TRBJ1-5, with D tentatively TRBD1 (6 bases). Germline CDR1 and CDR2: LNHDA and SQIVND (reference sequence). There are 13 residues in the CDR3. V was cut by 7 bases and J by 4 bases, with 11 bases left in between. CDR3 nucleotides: TGTGCCAGTACCGCGCAGGGGAATCAGCCCCAGCATTTT. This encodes CASTAQGNQPQHF.

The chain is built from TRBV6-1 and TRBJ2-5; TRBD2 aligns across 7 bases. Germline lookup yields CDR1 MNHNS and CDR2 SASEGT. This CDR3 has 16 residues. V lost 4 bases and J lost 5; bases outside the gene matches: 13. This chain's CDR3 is CASSGLAGGIAETQYF. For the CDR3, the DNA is TGTGCCAGCAGTGGATTAGCGGGTGGAATAGCGGAGACCCAGTACTTC.

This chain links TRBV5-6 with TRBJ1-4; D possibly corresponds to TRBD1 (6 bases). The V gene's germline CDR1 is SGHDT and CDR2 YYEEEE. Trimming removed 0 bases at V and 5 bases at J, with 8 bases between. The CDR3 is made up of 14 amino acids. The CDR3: CASSLEQGNEKLFF. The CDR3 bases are TGTGCCAGCAGCTTGGAACAGGGCAATGAAAAACTGTTTTTT.

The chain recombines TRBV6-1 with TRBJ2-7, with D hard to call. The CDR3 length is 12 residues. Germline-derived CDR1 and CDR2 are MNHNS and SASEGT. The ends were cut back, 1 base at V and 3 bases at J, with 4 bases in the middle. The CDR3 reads CASSEVNYEQYF. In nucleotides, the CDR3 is TGTGCCAGCAGTGAAGTCAACTACGAGCAGTACTTC.

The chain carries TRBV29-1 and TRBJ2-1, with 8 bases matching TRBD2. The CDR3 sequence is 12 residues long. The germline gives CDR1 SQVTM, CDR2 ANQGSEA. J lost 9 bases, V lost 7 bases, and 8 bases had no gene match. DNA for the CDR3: TGCAGCGCGGGGGGGGCGTTGGTTGAGCAGTTCTTC. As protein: CSAGGALVEQFF.

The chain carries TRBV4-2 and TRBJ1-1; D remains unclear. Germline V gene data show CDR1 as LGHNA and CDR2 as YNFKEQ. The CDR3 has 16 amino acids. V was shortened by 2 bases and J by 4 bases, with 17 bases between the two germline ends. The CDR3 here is CASSQTRTLRGTEAFF. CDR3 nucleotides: TGTGCCAGCAGCCAAACAAGAACGCTCCGGGGCACTGAAGCTTTCTTT.

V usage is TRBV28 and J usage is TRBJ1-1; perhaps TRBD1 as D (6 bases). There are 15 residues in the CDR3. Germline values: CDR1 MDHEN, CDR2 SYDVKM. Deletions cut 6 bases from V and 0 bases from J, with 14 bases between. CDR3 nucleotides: TGTGCCAGCAGAAAGCCTGGACAGTTGAACACTGAAGCTTTCTTT. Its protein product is CASRKPGQLNTEAFF.

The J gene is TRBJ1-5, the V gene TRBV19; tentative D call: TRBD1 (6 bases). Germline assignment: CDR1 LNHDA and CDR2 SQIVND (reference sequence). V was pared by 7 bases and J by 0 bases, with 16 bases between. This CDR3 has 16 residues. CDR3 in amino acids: CASTTRGGSSNQPQHF. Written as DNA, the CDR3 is TGTGCCAGTACCACGAGGGGGGGCAGTAGCAATCAGCCCCAGCATTTT.

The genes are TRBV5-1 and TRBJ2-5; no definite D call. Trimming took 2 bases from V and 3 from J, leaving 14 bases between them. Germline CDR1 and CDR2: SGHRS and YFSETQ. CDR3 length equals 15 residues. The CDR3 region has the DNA TGCGCCAGCAGCTTTAAATCCGGGTTGGAAGAGACCCAGTACTTC. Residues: CASSFKSGLEETQYF. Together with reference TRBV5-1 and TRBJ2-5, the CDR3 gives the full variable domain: KAGVTQTPRYLIKTRGQQVTLSCSPISGHRSVSWYQQTPGQGLQFLFEYFSETQRNKGNFPGRFSGRQFSNSRSEMNVSTLELGDSALYLCASSFKSGLEETQYFGPGTRLLVL.

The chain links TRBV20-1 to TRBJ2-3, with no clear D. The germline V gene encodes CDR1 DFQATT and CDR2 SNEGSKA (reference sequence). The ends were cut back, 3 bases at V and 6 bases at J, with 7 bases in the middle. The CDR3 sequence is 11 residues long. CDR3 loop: CSAREIDTQYF. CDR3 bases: TGCAGTGCTAGGGAGATTGATACGCAGTATTTT.

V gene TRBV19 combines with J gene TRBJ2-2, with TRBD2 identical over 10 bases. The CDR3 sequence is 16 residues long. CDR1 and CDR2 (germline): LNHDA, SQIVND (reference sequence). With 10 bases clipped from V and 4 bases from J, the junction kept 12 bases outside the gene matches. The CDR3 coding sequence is TGTGCCACTCAGACCCGGACTAGCGGATCCACCGGGGAGCTGTTTTTT. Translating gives CATQTRTSGSTGELFF.